Below, one T cell receptor (beta chain) is given with its context. What it binds is not known. This sample is drawn from a study of cytomegalovirus exposure and HLA in healthy donors. Study-wide points: The classifier was said to identify cytomegalovirus status with high specificity and sensitivity.

The PCR was carried out with 60 Vbeta primers and 13 Jbeta primers. Profiling relied on immunoSEQ multiplex PCR, and the TCRdb table lists in-frame clones only, not all of them. The repertoire consists of approximately 290,000 clones, with 80% occurring once and the leading ten covering less than 0.4%. The CDR3 length is 13 residues. Germline lookup yields CDR1 SNHLY and CDR2 FYNNEI. V lost 3 bases to trimming and J lost 9 bases, with 12 bases between them. This clonotype was obtained from a girl aged 2 to 9 in good health and CMV-seronegative. The sequenced material came from PBMCs. This chain connects TRBV2 to TRBJ1-5, with D perhaps matching TRBD1 (5 bases). As DNA, the CDR3 is TGTGCCAGCAGTGAGGGAGGGGAAGGGCCCCAGCATTTT. This encodes CASSEGGEGPQHF. The complete variable domain, with remaining parts taken from reference TRBV2 and TRBJ1-5, reads EPEVTQTPSHQVTQMGQEVILRCVPISNHLYFYWYRQILGQKVEFLVSFYNNEISEKSEIFDDQFSVERPDGSNFTLKIRSTKLEDSAMYFCASSEGGEGPQHFGDGTRLSIL.